This T cell receptor beta chain was sequenced for a study of blood T cell repertoires in COVID-19. The wider study: T cells, B-cell-depleted T cells, or PBMCs provided the cDNA or gDNA that served as material.

Seattle participants joined during active infection and were tracked over time. Original processing notes: The authors estimated nucleated cell counts from reference gene primer amplification. Produced via immunoSEQ multiplex PCR; TCRdb's table is partial and in-frame only. The V and J calls and clone size come from that table; D and trimming were worked out from the DNA. The sample has around 300,000 clones, about 90% seen once; the top ten hold 0.95% to 1.3%. The CDR3 sequence is 14 residues long. V lost 0 bases and J lost 9, with 10 bases in between. Germline V gene lookup returns CDR1 SGDLS and CDR2 YYNGEE.

The receptor comes from a middle-aged woman with COVID-19, enrolled during active disease. The chain has TRBV9 and TRBJ1-6; D not certain. The sequenced sample was peripheral blood. CDR3 amino acids: CASSVEVQASPLHF. DNA of the CDR3: TGTGCCAGCAGCGTAGAGGTCCAGGCTTCACCCCTCCACTTT.